This TCR beta chain appears in the sequencing data of a study of blood T cells in healthy people across ages. The study, taken as a whole, reports: Older age went with lower TCR beta diversity per million T cells, in a roughly linear way.

The CDR3 contains 15 residues. The germline V gene encodes CDR1 SGHTA and CDR2 FQGNSA. V dropped 5 bases and J dropped 2; count of bases not matched to a gene: 4. Comment on this clonotype: The antigen remains unidentified.

A J-beta primer mix and a sample-barcoded 5' primer were used in a second PCR of roughly 6 to 12 cycles. TCRdb fed the 5' RACE reads into MiXCR, producing one record per CDR3 protein. The sample yields 550,000 to 650,000 distinct CDR3 sequences, about 27% seen once. In addition, the sample was reused for a study of T cells of mothers and their children.

Material for sequencing was blood. The chain combines TRBV7-2 with TRBJ2-1; 9 bases align to TRBD2. This sequence was found in a boy under 10 years old in good health. The CDR3 reads CASSMGLAAYNEQFF. The CDR3 coding sequence is TGTGCCAGCAGCATGGGACTAGCAGCCTACAATGAGCAGTTCTTC.